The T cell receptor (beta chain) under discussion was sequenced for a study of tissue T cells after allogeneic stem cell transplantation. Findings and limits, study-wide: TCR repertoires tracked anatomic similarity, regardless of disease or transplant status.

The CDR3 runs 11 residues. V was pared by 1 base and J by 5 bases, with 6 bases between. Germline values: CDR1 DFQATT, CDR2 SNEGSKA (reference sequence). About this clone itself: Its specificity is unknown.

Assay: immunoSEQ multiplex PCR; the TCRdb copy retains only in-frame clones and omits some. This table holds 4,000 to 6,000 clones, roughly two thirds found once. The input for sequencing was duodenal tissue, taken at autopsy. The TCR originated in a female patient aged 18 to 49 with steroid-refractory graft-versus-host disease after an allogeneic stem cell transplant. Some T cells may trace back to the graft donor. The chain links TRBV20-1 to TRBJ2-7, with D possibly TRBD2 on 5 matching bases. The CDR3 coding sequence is TGCAGTGCTAGAGTGAGGGACGAGCAGTACTTC. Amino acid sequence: CSARVRDEQYF.